The source of this T cell receptor (beta chain) is a study of OX40 agonist ivuxolimab in advanced cancers. Study-wide context: With ivuxolimab, an agonistic anti-OX40 (CD134) antibody, patients were treated. The study gave patients intravenous ivuxolimab at 0.01 to 10 mg/kg every 2 weeks. Study-level findings and limits: Expanded peripheral T cell antigen specificity was not determined.

Autoimmune disease history or systemic immunosuppression meant exclusion. Comments on this clone: The antigen is undetermined.

Sequencing was performed with immunoSEQ multiplex PCR; in TCRdb, only in-frame clones are kept and a portion is missing. Altogether 55,000 to 75,000 clones are present, around four fifths being singletons, with the ten largest covering 5.9%. The receptor was derived from an adult with an advanced solid tumor such as melanoma, head and neck, liver or kidney cancer. Sequences were derived from CD4+ or CD8+ T cells sorted from blood, sampled in a trial of the OX40 agonist ivuxolimab.

This chain's CDR3 is CASSSSPASRETQYF. In DNA form, the CDR3 reads TGTGCCAGCAGCTCCTCCCCCGCTAGCCGCGAGACCCAGTACTTC. V and J are TRBV7-8 and TRBJ2-5; D is perhaps TRBD2 (5 bases). V lost 4 bases and J lost 5, with 17 bases in between. Germline V gene lookup returns CDR1 SGHVS and CDR2 FQNEAQ. The CDR3 contains 15 residues.